This section outlines one TCR beta chain sequence together with its context. The read stops 3 residues short of the end of the CDR3; the missing end is completed from the germline J gene. The length of the CDR3 is 13 residues. Germline V lookup: CDR1 DFQATT, CDR2 SNEGSKA (reference sequence). Trimming removed 7 bases from V and 0 bases from J; junction bases left unmatched: 4. This sample is drawn from a study of T cells in women clearing cervical HPV infection. Background on the study: Controls were women whose single incident HPV16 infection cleared within 12 months without precancer or cancer. HLA type could not be excluded as a confounder.

Data came from immunoSEQ multiplex PCR; TCRdb stores just in-frame clones and leaves some out. This table holds tens of thousands of clones. Sequencing input: blood buffy coat. The chain employs TRBV20-1 and TRBJ2-7, with 9 nucleotides matching TRBD1. The receptor's source is a woman between 18 and 70 years old with a cervical HPV16 infection that either progressed to CIN3+ or cleared (not recorded which). CDR3 bases read: TGCAGTGGGGGGGACAGGGCCTCCTACGAG. This codes for CSGGDRASYE. The CDR3 in its entirety is CSGGDRASYEQYF.